This T cell receptor (beta chain) was recorded in a study of T cells in localized non-small cell lung cancer (dated by TCRdb to the early 2020s). Describing the broader study: Comparing tumors with uninvolved tumor-adjacent lungs, the study looked at the T cell repertoires of hundreds of patients with early-stage NSCLC. All 250 or so NSCLC patients in the cohort were treatment-naive and had localized lung tumors that were resected. A mean age of around 66 years was recorded for the NSCLC patients, of whom around 140 were male and more than 95 were female.

TCR beta CDR3 regions were sequenced from DNA using the immunoSEQ Assay. The study's processing was this. T cell density was computed as TCR beta template counts normalized to usable DNA estimated by amplifying housekeeping genes. Richness was estimated using the preseqR package, with extrapolation to 400,000 templates for PBMC samples and to 120,000 templates for tissue samples. Clonality was taken to be one minus Pielou's evenness. Tissue-enriched TCRs were identified through differential abundance testing performed on productive amino-acid clonotypes, with a minimum total count of 5 and an alpha of 0.1. The Jaccard Index and the Morisita Overlap Index were used to quantify repertoire overlap between compartments. TCR beta CDR3s were clustered by GLIPH together with public tetramer-defined viral CDR3s, and at least three viral sequences plus V-gene enrichment were required for viral motifs. TCRdb holds this immuneACCESS table with in-frame rearrangements only. Some clones are missing; in checked studies, unresolved V genes explain under half, and the rest has no known cause. V and J calls and clone size are those listed in that table; D and trimming were worked out from the DNA. This sample holds over 25,000 clones; roughly 91% were observed only once. Approximately 1.1% of the sample belongs to the ten largest clones.

Study-level results and caveats: Uninvolved tumor-adjacent lung showed the highest T cell clonality, higher than tumor, which suggests more focused antigenic responses in the uninvolved tumor-adjacent lung. Since the design was exploratory, TCR variables were selected using unadjusted p-values with no false-discovery rate correction. Because multi-region tumor sequencing was not performed, intratumor heterogeneity could not be ruled out. Of the top 100 tumor clones, a median of approximately 60 were detected in paired uninvolved adjacent lung; under 35 were also among that lung's top 100. Higher blood T cell density associated with longer overall survival, while higher adjacent-lung clonality associated with shorter survival.

At diagnosis, tumor, uninvolved tumor-adjacent lung and peripheral blood were collected and then preserved as a mix of FFPE and fresh-frozen material. For TCR repertoire profiling, blood samples were analyzed as peripheral blood mononuclear cells. Remarks on this clone: Its recognized antigen is unknown. Qualities for individual bases were not recorded, and no much larger clone is one base off.

Based on the germline V gene, the CDR1 and CDR2 sequences are SGDLS and YYNGEE. The V end gives up 3 bases and the J end 7 bases, leaving 7 bases in the junction not matched to a gene. Spanning cysteine to phenylalanine, the CDR3 consists of 14 amino acids. The kept DNA is CDR3 alone, 42 bases in frame from the first base. The sequence came from a woman aged 40-70 years with stage I lung adenocarcinoma. The specimen comprised peripheral blood, sampled before any cancer treatment. This chain joins TRBV9 to TRBJ2-5, with TRBD1 matching 9 junction bases. The CDR3 region has the sequence CASSAPGQGTTQYF. The sequenced DNA is TGTGCCAGCAGCGCACCGGGACAGGGCACGACCCAGTACTTC.